A single sample gave rise to the 20 T cell receptor beta chains below, sequenced in a study of radiation and T cells in renal cell carcinoma. Clones were sequenced by immunoSEQ multiplex PCR, and TCRdb holds only the in-frame ones, with some missing. Of 95,000 to 150,000 clones in the sample, 81% are singletons; the top ten hold 5% to 6.5%. The time point was: blood 2 weeks post-SBRT. The treatment denotes: 15 Gy SBRT to primary tumor, nephrectomy 4 weeks later. The specimen was blood, collected from a patient whose treatment included radiotherapy and nephrectomy. These receptors were collected from a man aged 45-65 years with renal cell carcinoma.

The chain couples TRBV29-1 to TRBJ1-1; TRBD1 might be the D (6 bases). There are 15 residues in the CDR3. Germline CDR1 and CDR2: SQVTM and ANQGSEA. Trimming stripped 3 bases from V and 2 bases from J, with 16 bases between. CDR3 nucleotides: TGCAGCGTTGACCTCCTCGACAGGATCAACACTGAAGCTTTCTTT. Protein: CSVDLLDRINTEAFF.

The count of this clone is one. The gene calls are TRBV7-2 and TRBJ1-4; D remains ambiguous. The CDR3 is made up of 14 amino acids. V lost 3 bases and J 0 bases, leaving 5 bases between the germline ends. Germline V CDR1 and CDR2: SGHTA, FQGNSA. CDR3 nucleotide sequence: TGTGCCAGCAGCTTCGCCACAACTAATGAAAAACTGTTTTTT. Translation: CASSFATTNEKLFF.

J is TRBJ1-5 and V is TRBV6-1, with TRBD1 matching over 9 bases. This CDR3 is built from 16 residues. V dropped 0 bases and J dropped 9; count of bases not matched to a gene: 9. Germline V gene data show CDR1 as MNHNS and CDR2 as SASEGT. The CDR3 reads CASSEAQGQGLRPQHF. The CDR3 DNA reads TGTGCCAGCAGTGAAGCTCAGGGACAGGGATTGCGGCCCCAGCATTTT.

The V call is TRBV5-1, the J call TRBJ2-1; 16 bases are a match to TRBD2. The CDR3 is made up of 16 amino acids. V was clipped by 2 bases and J by 8 bases; unmatched bases: 4. From germline, CDR1 is SGHRS and CDR2 YFSETQ. The DNA of the CDR3 is TGCGCCAGCAGCTTAGCTGGGACTAGCGGGAGGGATGAGCAGTTCTTC. It translates to CASSLAGTSGRDEQFF. The whole variable domain, remainder taken from reference TRBV5-1 and TRBJ2-1, is KAGVTQTPRYLIKTRGQQVTLSCSPISGHRSVSWYQQTPGQGLQFLFEYFSETQRNKGNFPGRFSGRQFSNSRSEMNVSTLELGDSALYLCASSLAGTSGRDEQFFGPGTRLTVL.

In DNA, the CDR3 is TGTGCCAGCAGTTCCAGGGGGCCGTGGGGCTACACCTTC. It is translated as CASSSRGPWGYTF. The chain joins TRBV6-5 to TRBJ1-2, with 8 bases lining up with TRBD1. The CDR3 runs to 13 residues. Trimming cost V 4 bases and J 8 bases; bases outside gene matches: 6. Germline V gene sequence: CDR1 MNHEY, CDR2 SVGAGI.

This clone was found once. The V gene is TRBV11-2, the J gene TRBJ2-1, with a possible D match to TRBD1 (6 bases). Trimming removed 1 base at V and 8 bases at J, with 12 bases between. Germline-derived CDR1 and CDR2 are SGHAT and FQNNGV. This CDR3 has 14 residues. The CDR3 region is CASSLVLGADEQFF. The CDR3 coding sequence is TGTGCCAGCAGCTTAGTTTTGGGGGCCGATGAGCAGTTCTTC.

CDR3 in DNA: TGTGCCAGCAGGCCTAGAGGGGATTCCTACGAGCAGTACTTC. Protein product: CASRPRGDSYEQYF. The J gene is TRBJ2-7, the V gene TRBV6-5; D possibly matches TRBD1 or TRBD2 (5 bases each). Trimming pared 6 bases from V and 1 base from J, leaving 13 bases between. The CDR3 consists of 14 residues. The V gene's germline CDR1 is MNHEY and CDR2 SVGAGI.

This sequence joins TRBV27 and TRBJ2-2; D gene uncertain. CDR1 and CDR2 from the germline V gene are MNHEY and SMNVEV (reference sequence). With 0 bases removed from V and 6 bases from J, the gap between germline ends came to 2 bases. CDR3 length: 12 residues. The CDR3 DNA reads as TGTGCCAGCAGTTTATCCGCCGGGGAGCTGTTTTTT. It codes for CASSLSAGELFF.

This chain uses TRBV5-1 with TRBJ2-3, with TRBD2 matching 12 bases. This CDR3 contains 17 residues. The V gene's germline CDR1 is SGHRS and CDR2 YFSETQ. Trimming cost V 2 bases and J 2 bases; bases outside gene matches: 6. The CDR3 spells CASSLLAGGPFTDTQYF. The CDR3 DNA is TGCGCCAGCAGCTTACTAGCGGGAGGACCTTTCACAGATACGCAGTATTTT.

CDR3 in DNA: TGCGCCAGCAGCTTGGAAGGCCGGGACCGGTCCACCATATATTTT. Translating gives CASSLEGRDRSTIYF. The chain joins TRBV5-1 to TRBJ1-3, with a weak D call TRBD1 (5 bases). This CDR3 is 15 amino acids long. Trimming took off 0 bases at V and 9 bases at J, with 16 bases between the two ends. The germline V gene encodes CDR1 SGHRS and CDR2 YFSETQ.

The chain recombines TRBV5-5 with TRBJ2-1; the match to TRBD2 covers 10 bases. CDR1 and CDR2 from the germline V gene are SGHKS and YYEKEE (reference sequence). The CDR3 runs to 16 residues. Trimming cost V 4 bases and J 0 bases; bases outside gene matches: 4. CDR3 sequence: CASSDQRGGSYNEQFF. The CDR3 bases are TGTGCCAGCAGCGACCAGCGGGGGGGCTCCTACAATGAGCAGTTCTTC.

This clone was found a few times. J is TRBJ1-4 and V is TRBV4-1; 10 bases match TRBD1. Germline V CDR1 and CDR2: MGHRA, YSYEKL. The CDR3 length is 15 residues. V dropped 2 bases and J dropped 8; count of bases not matched to a gene: 5. The CDR3 spells CASSQRQGAEEKLFF. DNA for the CDR3: TGCGCCAGCAGCCAACGACAGGGGGCGGAAGAAAAACTGTTTTTT.

This clone was observed once. V usage is TRBV27 and J usage is TRBJ1-1; possibly TRBD1 for D (6 bases). Germline-derived CDR1 and CDR2 are MNHEY and SMNVEV (reference sequence). Trimming cost V 10 bases and J 11 bases, with 23 bases left between them. The CDR3 contains 13 residues. In nucleotides, the CDR3 is TGTGCCATAGGGGGAGGGCAGGGGAGGGCGGCTTTCTTT. This translates into CAIGGGQGRAAFF.

Only one count was recorded for this clone. The chain has TRBV7-2 and TRBJ2-2; D may be TRBD2 (5 bases). V dropped 5 bases and J dropped 1 base, with 20 bases sitting between them. The CDR3 contains 18 residues. Germline CDR1 and CDR2: SGHTA and FQGNSA. The CDR3 DNA sequence: TGTGCCAGCAGCACCCCCCCAGCGGCGACCGTGAACACCGGGGAGCTGTTTTTT. Translating gives CASSTPPAATVNTGELFF.

This clone was detected a few times. The chain couples TRBV29-1 to TRBJ2-5; D perhaps matches TRBD1 (6 bases). The CDR3 is 14 residues long. Trimming shortened V by 8 bases and J by 2 bases, and 18 bases separated the two germline ends. From germline, CDR1 is SQVTM and CDR2 ANQGSEA. CDR3 protein: CSSTGPDLQETQYF. CDR3 nucleotide sequence: TGCAGCTCTACAGGGCCCGACCTACAAGAGACCCAGTACTTC.

The V and J genes are TRBV9 and TRBJ2-1; 7 bases match TRBD1. Germline V lookup: CDR1 SGDLS, CDR2 YYNGEE. The CDR3 contains 15 residues. Unmatched junction bases numbered 12, after V lost 3 bases and J lost 9 bases. The CDR3 protein is CASSETGLDYIEQFF. The CDR3 nucleotides are TGTGCCAGCAGCGAGACAGGGCTGGATTATATTGAGCAGTTCTTC.

The J gene is TRBJ1-2, the V gene TRBV14, with 9 bases fitting TRBD1. V lost 5 bases to trimming and J lost 3 bases; unmatched junction nucleotides: 7. The CDR3 loop spans 15 amino acids. CDR1 SGHDN and CDR2 FVKESK come from the germline V gene. CDR3 DNA: TGTGCCAGCAGCTCCCGGGACAGGGTGGACTATGGCTACACCTTC. As protein: CASSSRDRVDYGYTF.

With respect to this clone: The same CDR3 also results from other DNA sequences found in this sample. This sequence joins TRBV30 and TRBJ1-5; 7 bases line up with TRBD1. Germline V CDR1 and CDR2: GTSNPN, SVGIG (reference sequence). J gave up 3 bases and V 5 bases, and 4 bases lay outside the gene matches. The CDR3 runs to 13 residues. The CDR3 region has the DNA TGTGCCTGGTCGGGACAGAACAATCAGCCCCAGCATTTT. This gives the protein CAWSGQNNQPQHF.

The CDR3 DNA sequence: TGCGCCAGCAGCGACAAGAACTATGGCTACACCTTC. Translating gives CASSDKNYGYTF. The chain couples TRBV5-1 to TRBJ1-2, with D uncertain. From germline, CDR1 is SGHRS and CDR2 YFSETQ. Deletions cut 4 bases from V and 2 bases from J, with 6 bases between. This CDR3 spans 12 amino acids. Drawing the rest from reference TRBV5-1 and TRBJ1-2, the complete variable domain is KAGVTQTPRYLIKTRGQQVTLSCSPISGHRSVSWYQQTPGQGLQFLFEYFSETQRNKGNFPGRFSGRQFSNSRSEMNVSTLELGDSALYLCASSDKNYGYTFGSGTRLTVV.

This clone was observed a few times. The chain is built from TRBV2 and TRBJ1-2; TRBD1 is a possible D gene (6 bases). This CDR3 is built from 13 residues. The V gene lost 2 bases and the J gene lost 4 bases, with 8 bases spanning the gap. Germline V CDR1 and CDR2: SNHLY, FYNNEI. CDR3 in amino acids: CASSETGSYGYTF. CDR3 DNA: TGTGCCAGCAGTGAAACAGGGAGCTATGGCTACACCTTC.